The next 21 T cell receptor beta chains were all read from a single sample in a study of blood T cells in healthy people across ages. Combining a sample-barcoded 5' primer with a J-beta primer mix, a second PCR ran for roughly 6 to 11 cycles. TCRdb called the 5' RACE reads again in MiXCR, with one record for every CDR3 protein. The sample shows around 500,000 distinct CDR3 sequences, about 25% of them seen only once. These data were also reused for a study on T cells of mothers and their children.

Sequenced material: blood. These receptors all come from a boy aged 2 to 9 in good health.

This clonotype was seen a few times. This sequence joins TRBV11-2 and TRBJ2-5, with D possibly being TRBD1 (6 bases). The CDR3 is 13 residues long. The V gene lost 3 bases and the J gene lost 4 bases, with 9 bases spanning the gap. In germline, CDR1 is SGHAT, CDR2 FQNNGV. In DNA, the CDR3 is TGTGCCAGCAGCTTGAACAGGGTAGAGACCCAGTACTTC. This gives the protein CASSLNRVETQYF.

V is TRBV5-1 and J is TRBJ1-6; D is possibly TRBD1 (5 bases). The CDR3 runs 15 residues. Germline CDR1 SGHRS, CDR2 YFSETQ. V lost 4 bases and J lost 7, with 15 bases in between. The CDR3 loop is CASSPGTGVNSPLHF. The CDR3 DNA reads TGCGCCAGCAGCCCGGGGACCGGGGTCAATTCACCCCTCCACTTT.

The CDR3 here is CASSETGTQGAYGYTF. CDR3 nucleotide sequence: TGTGCCAGCAGCGAGACAGGGACCCAGGGGGCCTATGGCTACACCTTC. The gene calls are TRBV28 and TRBJ1-2; 8 bases match TRBD1. The ends lost 6 bases at V and 4 bases at J; junction bases unmatched: 13. Germline loops: CDR1 MDHEN, CDR2 SYDVKM. This CDR3 comprises 16 residues.

V gene TRBV4-3 combines with J gene TRBJ2-5; D is unresolved. Germline V CDR1 and CDR2: LGHNA, YSLEER. This CDR3 spans 17 amino acids. The V gene lost 3 bases and the J gene lost 5 bases, with 22 bases spanning the gap. The CDR3 DNA reads as TGCGCCAGCAGCCACCTCAGACCCCCGATGGGCCGGGAGACCCAGTACTTC. This sequence encodes CASSHLRPPMGRETQYF.

This clonotype has a single count. The chain has TRBV29-1 and TRBJ2-5; 8 positions agree with TRBD2. Trimming removed 1 base from V and 5 bases from J; junction bases left unmatched: 9. This CDR3 comprises 15 residues. Per the germline V gene, CDR1 is SQVTM and CDR2 is ANQGSEA. Here the CDR3 reads CSVEGQRERWETQYF. The CDR3 region has the DNA TGCAGCGTTGAAGGCCAGCGGGAGAGGTGGGAGACCCAGTACTTC. The full variable domain, in which reference TRBV29-1 and TRBJ2-5 provide the parts outside the CDR3, is SAVISQKPSRDICQRGTSLTIQCQVDSQVTMMFWYRQQPGQSLTLIATANQGSEATYESGFVIDKFPISRPNLTFSTLTVSNMSPEDSSIYLCSVEGQRERWETQYFGPGTRLLVL.

The chain links TRBV3-1 to TRBJ2-2; 8 bases line up with TRBD2. CDR3 size: 18 residues. V dropped 0 bases and J dropped 2; count of bases not matched to a gene: 8. Germline V gene lookup returns CDR1 LGHDT and CDR2 YNNKEL (reference sequence). CDR3 in amino acids: CASSQDFLAGINTGELFF. Written as DNA, the CDR3 is TGTGCCAGCAGCCAAGACTTCTTAGCGGGGATTAACACCGGGGAGCTGTTTTTT.

Ten or more counts support this clonotype. The chain recombines TRBV29-1 with TRBJ2-7, with 7 bases matching TRBD1. V lost 7 bases, J lost 0 bases, and 12 bases stayed unmatched. This CDR3 region has 15 residues. Germline V lookup: CDR1 SQVTM, CDR2 ANQGSEA. The CDR3 reads CSAAGDTGDSYEQYF. DNA for the CDR3: TGCAGCGCCGCCGGGGACACAGGGGACTCCTACGAGCAGTACTTC.

V gene TRBV4-1 combines with J gene TRBJ2-3; tentatively, D is TRBD1 (6 bases). V was trimmed by 0 bases and J by 5 bases, leaving 15 bases between them. The CDR3 extends over 16 amino acids. Germline loops: CDR1 MGHRA, CDR2 YSYEKL. CDR3 amino acids: CASSQDNTGLGDTQYF. The DNA for the CDR3 is TGCGCCAGCAGCCAAGATAATACAGGGCTTGGAGATACGCAGTATTTT.

The chain carries TRBV9 and TRBJ1-2; no clear D. Looked up from germline, CDR1 is SGDLS and CDR2 is YYNGEE. V was shortened by 0 bases and J by 3 bases, with 12 bases between the two germline ends. The CDR3 totals 15 residues. The CDR3 region is CASSVDPGPDYGYTF. In nucleotides, the CDR3 is TGTGCCAGCAGCGTAGATCCAGGCCCTGACTATGGCTACACCTTC.

The V call is TRBV20-1, the J call TRBJ2-5; 7 bases line up with TRBD2. The J segment lost 1 base and the V segment lost 5 bases, leaving 13 bases of the junction unmatched. This CDR3 is built from 16 residues. Germline CDR1 and CDR2: DFQATT and SNEGSKA (reference sequence). CDR3 sequence reads: CSASPPSGRLQETQYF. CDR3 nucleotides: TGCAGTGCTTCCCCTCCTAGCGGCCGCCTCCAAGAGACCCAGTACTTC.

This clonotype was observed a handful of times. The V call is TRBV7-9, the J call TRBJ2-5; tentatively, D is TRBD1 (6 bases). With the DNA end fitting TRBJ2-1 better, the J assignment may be wrong. The CDR3 covers 16 residues. CDR1 and CDR2 from the germline V gene are SEHNR and FQNEAQ (reference sequence). CDR3 in amino acids: CASTSSRDNKYNEQFF. CDR3 nucleotides: TGTGCCAGCACCAGCTCCCGGGACAACAAATACAATGAGCAGTTCTTC.

This clonotype was counted only a few times. A read error is likely, as this CDR3 ends without the conserved phenylalanine or tryptophan. In DNA form, the CDR3 reads TGCAGCGTTGAAGATCCGATCGAGCGGGACTTCTACAATGAGCAGTTCCTC. This gives the protein CSVEDPIERDFYNEQFL. The chain carries TRBV29-1 and TRBJ2-1; 7 bases are a match to TRBD2. CDR1 and CDR2 (germline): SQVTM, ANQGSEA. CDR3 length equals 17 residues. Unmatched junction bases numbered 11, after V lost 0 bases and J lost 3 bases.

This clonotype was seen only a few times. This sequence joins TRBV12-3 or TRBV12-4 and TRBJ2-1; TRBD1 matches 12 bases. The junction had 11 bases not matched to a gene; V was cut back by 4 bases and J by 7 bases. The CDR3 totals 17 residues. The CDR3 spells CASSSGTGGGITNEQFF. CDR3 DNA: TGTGCCAGCAGTTCCGGGACAGGGGGCGGGATAACGAATGAGCAGTTCTTC.

This clonotype was observed a handful of times. J is TRBJ2-5 and V is TRBV7-9; D may match TRBD1 or TRBD2 (5 bases each). The J call may be wrong; the DNA end is better matched by TRBJ2-7. The CDR3 has 14 amino acids. Germline V lookup: CDR1 SEHNR, CDR2 FQNEAQ (reference sequence). The CDR3 region is CASSPRDDPGEQYF. CDR3 DNA: TGTGCCAGCAGCCCCCGGGACGACCCGGGCGAGCAGTACTTC.

The chain recombines TRBV10-3 with TRBJ2-5; the D gene is possibly TRBD2 (6 bases). The J call may be wrong; the DNA end is better matched by TRBJ2-7. Looked up from germline, CDR1 is ENHRY and CDR2 is SYGVKD. This CDR3 has 18 residues. The CDR3 spells CAISEYPNLGGNYHEQYF. Written as DNA, the CDR3 is TGTGCCATCAGTGAGTACCCAAATCTGGGCGGGAATTATCACGAGCAGTACTTC.

There are many counts of this clonotype. The chain employs TRBV6-6 and TRBJ2-1; 7 positions match TRBD1. Losses at the gene ends were 2 bases for V and 8 bases for J; bases not matched to a gene: 3. This CDR3 contains 13 residues. Germline CDR1 MNHNY, CDR2 SVGAGI (reference sequence). The CDR3 is CASSYKGAYEQFF. CDR3 DNA sequence: TGTGCCAGCAGTTACAAGGGGGCCTATGAGCAGTTCTTC.

Of note for this clonotype: Germline and junction disagree at one end, which may indicate a read error. CDR3: CASGYTGGLARGGYTF. The CDR3 DNA is TGTGCCAGCGGTTATACAGGGGGCTTAGCGCGGGGCGGTTACACCTTC. The chain couples TRBV6-6 to TRBJ1-2, with 9 bases aligning to TRBD1. The CDR3 spans 16 residues. Germline values: CDR1 MNHNY, CDR2 SVGAGI (reference sequence).

The genes are TRBV7-9 and TRBJ2-1; weak D call: TRBD1 (6 bases). The length of the CDR3 is 13 residues. V lost 4 bases to trimming and J lost 5 bases, with 9 bases between them. Looked up from germline, CDR1 is SEHNR and CDR2 is FQNEAQ (reference sequence). The CDR3 is CASSSRTDNEQFF. The CDR3, as DNA: TGTGCCAGCAGCTCTAGGACAGACAATGAGCAGTTCTTC.

V is TRBV18 and J is TRBJ2-4, with D hard to call. This CDR3 region has 16 residues. In germline, CDR1 is KGHSH, CDR2 LQKENI. The V end was cut by 3 bases, the J end by 0 bases, with 12 bases between. The CDR3 DNA sequence: TGTGCCAGCTCACCCTGGACGTCCTTAGCCAAAAACATTCAGTACTTC. Translating it yields CASSPWTSLAKNIQYF.

This clonotype was detected a few times. V is TRBV30 and J is TRBJ1-6, with 10 positions matching TRBD1. Looked up from germline, CDR1 is GTSNPN and CDR2 is SVGIG (reference sequence). CDR3 length equals 14 residues. The junction had 2 bases not matched to a gene; V was cut back by 3 bases and J by 6 bases. The CDR3 region is CAWRGQGSNSPLHF. CDR3 nucleotides: TGTGCCTGGAGGGGACAGGGGAGTAATTCACCCCTCCACTTT.

The rearrangement links TRBV20-1 to TRBJ2-7; 10 bases align to TRBD2. V dropped 5 bases and J dropped 2; count of bases not matched to a gene: 15. The CDR3 totals 17 residues. Germline lookup yields CDR1 DFQATT and CDR2 SNEGSKA (reference sequence). The CDR3 DNA is TGCAGTGCTGCCCTCTCCTCTAGCGGGGGTCCCGCCTACGAGCAGTACTTC. This sequence encodes CSAALSSSGGPAYEQYF.